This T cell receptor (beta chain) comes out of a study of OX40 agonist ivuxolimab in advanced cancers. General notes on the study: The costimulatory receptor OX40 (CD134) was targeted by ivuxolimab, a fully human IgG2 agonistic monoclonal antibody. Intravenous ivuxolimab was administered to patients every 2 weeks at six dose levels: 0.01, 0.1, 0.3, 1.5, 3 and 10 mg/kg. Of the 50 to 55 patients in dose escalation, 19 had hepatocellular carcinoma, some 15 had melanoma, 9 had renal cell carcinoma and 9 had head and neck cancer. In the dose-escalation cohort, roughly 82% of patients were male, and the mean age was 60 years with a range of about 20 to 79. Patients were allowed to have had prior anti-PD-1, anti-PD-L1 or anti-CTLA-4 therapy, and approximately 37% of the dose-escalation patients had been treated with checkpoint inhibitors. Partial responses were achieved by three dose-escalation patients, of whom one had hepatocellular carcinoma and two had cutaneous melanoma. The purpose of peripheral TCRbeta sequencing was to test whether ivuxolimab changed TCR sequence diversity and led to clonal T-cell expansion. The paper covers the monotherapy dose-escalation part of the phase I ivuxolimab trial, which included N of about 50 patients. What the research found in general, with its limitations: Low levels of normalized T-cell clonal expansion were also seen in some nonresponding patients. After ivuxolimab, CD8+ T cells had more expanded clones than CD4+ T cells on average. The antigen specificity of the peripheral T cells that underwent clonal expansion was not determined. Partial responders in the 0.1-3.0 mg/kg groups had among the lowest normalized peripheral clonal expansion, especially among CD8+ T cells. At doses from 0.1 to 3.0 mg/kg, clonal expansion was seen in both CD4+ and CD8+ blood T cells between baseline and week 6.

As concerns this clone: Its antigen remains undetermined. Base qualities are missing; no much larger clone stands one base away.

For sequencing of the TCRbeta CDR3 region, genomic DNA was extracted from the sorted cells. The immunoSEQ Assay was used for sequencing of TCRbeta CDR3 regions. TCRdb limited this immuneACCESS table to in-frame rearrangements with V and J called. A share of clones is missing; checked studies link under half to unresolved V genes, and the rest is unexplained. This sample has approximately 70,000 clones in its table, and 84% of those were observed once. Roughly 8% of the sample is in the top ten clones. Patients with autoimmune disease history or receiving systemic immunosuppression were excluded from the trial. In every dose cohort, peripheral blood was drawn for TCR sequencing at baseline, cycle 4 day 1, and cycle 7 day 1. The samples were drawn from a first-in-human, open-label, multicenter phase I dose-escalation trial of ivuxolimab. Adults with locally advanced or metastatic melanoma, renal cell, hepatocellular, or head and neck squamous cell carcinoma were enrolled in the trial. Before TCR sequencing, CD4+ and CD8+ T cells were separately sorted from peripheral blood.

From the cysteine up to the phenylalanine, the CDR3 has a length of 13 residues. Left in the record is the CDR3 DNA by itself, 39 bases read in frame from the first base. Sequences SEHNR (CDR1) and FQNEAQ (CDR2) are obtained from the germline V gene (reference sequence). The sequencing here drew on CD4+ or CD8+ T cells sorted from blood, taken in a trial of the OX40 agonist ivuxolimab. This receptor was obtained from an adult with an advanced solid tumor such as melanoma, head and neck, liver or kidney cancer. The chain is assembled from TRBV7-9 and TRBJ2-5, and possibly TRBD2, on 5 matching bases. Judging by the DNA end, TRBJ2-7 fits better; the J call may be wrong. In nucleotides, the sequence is TGTGCCAGCAGCTCAACCGCGGGCGGCGAGCAGTACTTC. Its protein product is CASSSTAGGEQYF.